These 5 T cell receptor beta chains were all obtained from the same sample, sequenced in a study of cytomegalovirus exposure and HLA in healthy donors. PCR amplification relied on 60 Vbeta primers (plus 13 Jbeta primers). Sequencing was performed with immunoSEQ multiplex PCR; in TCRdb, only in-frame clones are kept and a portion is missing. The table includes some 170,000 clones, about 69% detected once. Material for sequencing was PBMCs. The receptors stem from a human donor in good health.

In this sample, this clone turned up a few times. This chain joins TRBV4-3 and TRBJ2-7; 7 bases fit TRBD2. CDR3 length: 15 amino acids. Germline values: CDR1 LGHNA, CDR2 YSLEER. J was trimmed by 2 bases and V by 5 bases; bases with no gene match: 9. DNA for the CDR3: TGCGCCAGCAGCTACCGGGGGAGGGCACCCTACGAGCAGTACTTC. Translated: CASSYRGRAPYEQYF.

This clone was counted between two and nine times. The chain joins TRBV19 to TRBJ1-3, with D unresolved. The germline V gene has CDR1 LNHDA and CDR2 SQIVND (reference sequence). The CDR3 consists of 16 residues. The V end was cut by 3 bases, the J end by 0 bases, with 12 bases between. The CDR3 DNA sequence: TGTGCCAGTAGTATTCGGCGAGGCCTCTCTGGAAACACCATATATTTT. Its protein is CASSIRRGLSGNTIYF.

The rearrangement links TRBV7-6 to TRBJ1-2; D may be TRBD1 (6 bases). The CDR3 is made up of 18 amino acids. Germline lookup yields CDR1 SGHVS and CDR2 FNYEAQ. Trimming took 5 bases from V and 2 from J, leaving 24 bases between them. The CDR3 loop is CASSPTGIVSLSNYGYTF. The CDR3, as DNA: TGTGCCAGCAGCCCGACAGGAATAGTGTCCTTGTCCAACTATGGCTACACCTTC.

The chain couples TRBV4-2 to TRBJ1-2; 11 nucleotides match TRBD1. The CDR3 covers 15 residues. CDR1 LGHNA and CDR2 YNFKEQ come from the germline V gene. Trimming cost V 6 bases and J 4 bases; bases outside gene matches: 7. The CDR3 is CASRRGQGETYGYTF. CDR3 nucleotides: TGTGCCAGCAGACGGGGACAGGGGGAGACCTATGGCTACACCTTC.

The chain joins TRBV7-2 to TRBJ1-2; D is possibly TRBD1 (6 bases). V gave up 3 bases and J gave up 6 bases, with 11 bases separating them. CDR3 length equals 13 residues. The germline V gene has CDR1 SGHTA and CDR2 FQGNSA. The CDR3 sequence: CASSLLQGNGYTF. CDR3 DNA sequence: TGTGCCAGCAGCTTGTTACAGGGAAATGGCTACACCTTC.